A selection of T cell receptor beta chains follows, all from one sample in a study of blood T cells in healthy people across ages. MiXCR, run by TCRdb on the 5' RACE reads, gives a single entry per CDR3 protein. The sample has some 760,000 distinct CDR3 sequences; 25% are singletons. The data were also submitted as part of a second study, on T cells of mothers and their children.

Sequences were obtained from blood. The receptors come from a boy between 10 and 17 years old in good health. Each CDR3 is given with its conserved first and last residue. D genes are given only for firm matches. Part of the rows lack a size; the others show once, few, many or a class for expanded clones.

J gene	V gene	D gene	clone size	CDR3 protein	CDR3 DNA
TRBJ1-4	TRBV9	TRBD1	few	CASSAGQVIEKLFF	TGTGCCAGCAGCGCAGGACAGGTCATTGAAAAACTGTTTTTT
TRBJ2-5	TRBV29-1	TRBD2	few	CSVYGMGAGYQETQYF	TGCAGCGTCTACGGGATGGGAGCGGGGTACCAAGAGACCCAGTACTTC
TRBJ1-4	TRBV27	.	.	CASSLRQYSEKLFF	TGTGCCAGCAGTTTACGGCAGTACAGCGAAAAACTGTTTTTT
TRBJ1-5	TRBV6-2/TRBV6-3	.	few	CASSPLGGDHRQPQHF	TGTGCCAGCAGCCCCCTGGGGGGCGATCATAGACAGCCCCAGCATTTT
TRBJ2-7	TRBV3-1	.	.	CASSRSADHYEQYF	TGTGCCAGCAGCCGATCGGCGGACCACTACGAGCAGTACTTC
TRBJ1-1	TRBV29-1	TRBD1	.	CSVSGDRGEWVAFF	TGCAGCGTCAGTGGGGACAGGGGGGAGTGGGTAGCTTTCTTT
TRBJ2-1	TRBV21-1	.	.	CASSLRAPWEGDCNEQFF	TGTGCCAGCAGCCTCAGGGCCCCGTGGGAGGGTGACTGCAATGAGCAGTTCTTC
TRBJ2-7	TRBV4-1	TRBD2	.	CASSQESRGSAYEQYF	TGCGCCAGCAGCCAAGAATCTCGCGGGAGCGCCTACGAGCAGTACTTC
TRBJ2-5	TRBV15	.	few	CATSSPGAQETQYF	TGTGCCACCAGCAGCCCAGGAGCCCAAGAGACCCAGTACTTC
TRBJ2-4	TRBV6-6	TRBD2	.	CASSFGLAGVAKNIQYF	TGTGCCAGCAGTTTTGGACTAGCGGGGGTAGCCAAAAACATTCAGTACTTC
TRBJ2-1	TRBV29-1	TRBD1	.	CSVGWTGLGEQFF	TGCAGCGTTGGATGGACAGGGTTAGGTGAGCAGTTCTTC
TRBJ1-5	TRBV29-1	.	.	CSVQDKPNQPQHF	TGCAGCGTTCAAGACAAGCCCAATCAGCCCCAGCATTTT
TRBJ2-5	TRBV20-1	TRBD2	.	CSASGLDVQETQYF	TGCAGTGCTTCAGGACTAGACGTCCAAGAGACCCAGTACTTC
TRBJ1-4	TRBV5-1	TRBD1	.	CASSWDSATNEKLFF	TGCGCCAGCAGCTGGGACAGCGCAACTAATGAAAAACTGTTTTTT
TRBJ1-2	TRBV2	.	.	CASSGGGEDGYTF	TGTGCCAGCAGTGGAGGGGGAGAGGATGGCTACACCTTC
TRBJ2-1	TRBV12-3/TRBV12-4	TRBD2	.	CASSPRESEQFF	TGTGCCAGCAGTCCGCGGGAGAGTGAGCAGTTCTTC
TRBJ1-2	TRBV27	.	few	CASSGDFYGHTF	TGTGCCAGCAGTGGCGATTTCTATGGCCACACCTTC
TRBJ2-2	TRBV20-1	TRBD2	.	CSAPGGDTGELFF	TGCAGTGCCCCGGGGGGGGACACCGGGGAGCTGTTTTTT
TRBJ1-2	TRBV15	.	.	CATSRDAGRRANYGYTF	TGTGCCACCAGCAGAGATGCAGGGAGGAGGGCTAACTATGGCTACACCTTC
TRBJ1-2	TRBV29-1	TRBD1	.	CSATEQGNYGYTF	TGCAGCGCCACGGAACAGGGGAACTATGGCTACACCTTC
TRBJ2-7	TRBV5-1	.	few	CASSILRGATYEQYF	TGCGCCAGCAGTATCTTGAGAGGGGCTACCTACGAGCAGTACTTC
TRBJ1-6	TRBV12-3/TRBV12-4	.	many	CASRGGGEGSPLHF	TGTGCCAGCAGGGGGGGGGGCGAGGGTTCACCCCTCCACTTT
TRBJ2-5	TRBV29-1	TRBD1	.	CSVSEPTTGGVETRYF	TGCAGCGTTTCAGAACCCACAACAGGGGGCGTTGAGACCCGGTACTTC
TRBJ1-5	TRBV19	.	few	CATGGQPQHF	TGTGCCACCGGGGGGCAGCCCCAGCATTTT
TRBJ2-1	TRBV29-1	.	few	CSVDKGEAVYNEQFF	TGCAGCGTTGATAAGGGTGAAGCGGTTTACAATGAGCAGTTCTTC
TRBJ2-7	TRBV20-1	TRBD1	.	CSARDDRENYEQYF	TGCAGTGCTAGAGATGACAGGGAAAACTACGAGCAGTACTTC
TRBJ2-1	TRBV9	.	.	CASSVVLGHEQFF	TGTGCCAGCAGCGTAGTACTCGGTCATGAGCAGTTCTTC
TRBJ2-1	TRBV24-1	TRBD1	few	CATSARDRDLNEQFF	TGTGCCACCAGCGCCAGGGACAGGGATCTCAATGAGCAGTTCTTC
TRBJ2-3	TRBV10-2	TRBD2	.	CASSEIAGPDTQYF	TGCGCCAGCAGTGAAATAGCGGGACCAGATACGCAGTATTTT
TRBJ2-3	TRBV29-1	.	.	CSVVGETSTDTQYF	TGCAGCGTTGTGGGGGAAACTAGCACAGATACGCAGTATTTT
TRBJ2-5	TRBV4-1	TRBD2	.	CASSQDLAGAKGETQYF	TGCGCCAGCAGCCAAGATTTGGCGGGAGCGAAGGGAGAGACCCAGTACTTC
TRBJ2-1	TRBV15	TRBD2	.	CATSYLAGYNEQFF	TGTGCCACCAGCTACCTAGCGGGGTACAATGAGCAGTTCTTC
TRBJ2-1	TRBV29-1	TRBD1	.	CSVEVRGQAYNEQFF	TGCAGCGTTGAAGTTAGGGGACAGGCGTACAATGAGCAGTTCTTC
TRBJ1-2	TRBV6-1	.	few	CASSEVPTRSYGYTF	TGTGCCAGCAGTGAAGTGCCGACAAGAAGCTATGGCTACACCTTC
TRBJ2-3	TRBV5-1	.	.	CASSWGSGTDTQYF	TGCGCCAGCAGCTGGGGTAGCGGCACAGATACGCAGTATTTT
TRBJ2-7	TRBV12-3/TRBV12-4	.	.	CASTVGGDEQYF	TGTGCCAGTACCGTGGGGGGCGACGAGCAGTACTTC
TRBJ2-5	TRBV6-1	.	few	CASSVPQRALRSEQYF	TGTGCCAGCAGTGTACCCCAGAGGGCCCTAAGGAGTGAGCAGTACTTC
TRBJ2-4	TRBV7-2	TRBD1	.	CASSVRGQGKNIQYF	TGTGCCAGCAGCGTTCGGGGACAGGGCAAAAACATTCAGTACTTC
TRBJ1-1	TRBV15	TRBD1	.	CATSRVLGTGRDTEAFF	TGTGCCACCAGCAGAGTCCTGGGGACAGGGAGAGACACTGAAGCTTTCTTT
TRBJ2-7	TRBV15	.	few	CATSRGLGGAVLAYEQYF	TGTGCCACCAGCAGAGGTCTAGGAGGGGCCGTTTTGGCCTACGAGCAGTACTTC
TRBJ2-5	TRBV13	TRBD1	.	CASSPSPGQGEIRTQYF	TGTGCCAGCAGCCCCTCACCGGGACAGGGGGAAATTAGGACCCAGTACTTC
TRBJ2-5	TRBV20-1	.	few	CSARGSLQETQYF	TGCAGTGCTAGGGGGAGCCTCCAAGAGACCCAGTACTTC
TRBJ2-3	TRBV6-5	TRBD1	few	CASSPGTGNPDTQYF	TGTGCCAGCAGCCCCGGGACAGGGAACCCAGATACGCAGTATTTT
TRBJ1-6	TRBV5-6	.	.	CATQDGQGGSPLHF	TGTGCCACCCAAGACGGGCAGGGAGGCTCACCCCTCCACTTT
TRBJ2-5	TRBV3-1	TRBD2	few	CASSHALAGGLETQYF	TGTGCCAGCAGCCATGCCCTAGCGGGGGGGCTGGAGACCCAGTACTTC
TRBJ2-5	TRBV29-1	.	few	CSVEWLGQTQYF	TGCAGCGTTGAATGGTTAGGTCAGACCCAGTACTTC
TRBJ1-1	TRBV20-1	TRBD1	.	CSATRDRGRWTEAFF	TGCAGTGCAACCCGGGACAGGGGGCGTTGGACTGAAGCTTTCTTT
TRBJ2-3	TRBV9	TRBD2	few	CASSVVAGGPQDTQYF	TGTGCCAGCAGCGTAGTGGCGGGGGGGCCACAAGATACGCAGTATTTT